The 22 T cell receptor beta chains below were found in one sample sequenced in a study of shared clonotypes between healthy human individuals. Measured with immunoSEQ multiplex PCR; TCRdb has only the in-frame clones, and not every one. Among roughly 2.5 million clones listed, roughly nine tenths were seen once. Sequenced: naive CD4+ T cells sorted from blood. Described subset: CD45RA+ positively selected. The receptor set was obtained from a man aged 18 to 30 in good health.

Comments on this clone: The same CDR3 can be traced to other DNA sequences in this sample. V and J are TRBV30 and TRBJ1-1; D uncertain. This CDR3 region has 13 residues. Germline V lookup: CDR1 GTSNPN, CDR2 SVGIG (reference sequence). Trimming took off 2 bases at V and 1 base at J, with 8 bases between the two ends. In DNA, the CDR3 is TGTGCCTGGAGTACCCAGGAGAACACTGAAGCTTTCTTT. As protein: CAWSTQENTEAFF.

J is TRBJ2-3 and V is TRBV5-4; 8 bases line up with TRBD1. V lost 6 bases to trimming and J lost 6 bases; unmatched junction nucleotides: 12. Per germline, CDR1 SGHNT and CDR2 YYREEE (reference sequence). The CDR3 length is 15 residues. The CDR3 here is CASTHGQGRTDTQYF. In nucleotides, the CDR3 is TGTGCCAGCACCCATGGACAGGGTAGGACTGATACGCAGTATTTT.

The chain joins TRBV10-3 to TRBJ1-2, with 8 bases fitting TRBD1. The CDR3 is 13 amino acids. V trimming: 6 bases; J trimming: 6 bases; junction bases outside the gene matches: 6. CDR1 and CDR2 (germline): ENHRY, SYGVKD. CDR3 DNA sequence: TGTGCCATCAGCTGGACAGGGTCTGATGGCTACACCTTC. This gives the protein CAISWTGSDGYTF.

The chain carries TRBV19 and TRBJ2-1; D is ambiguous. Germline CDR1 reads LNHDA; CDR2 reads SQIVND (reference sequence). This CDR3 has 13 residues. Trimming removed 6 bases from V and 12 bases from J, with 18 bases in between. This chain's CDR3 is CASSPPRNVVQFF. The CDR3 DNA is TGTGCCAGTAGCCCGCCCCGTAACGTGGTGCAGTTCTTC. The full variable domain, rest sourced from reference TRBV19 and TRBJ2-1, is DGGITQSPKYLFRKEGQNVTLSCEQNLNHDAMYWYRQDPGQGLRLIYYSQIVNDFQKGDIAEGYSVSREKKESFPLTVTSAQKNPTAFYLCASSPPRNVVQFFGPGTRLTVL.

CDR3 coding DNA: TGTGCCAGCAGTTCAACAGGGGGCGTACAGAATGAGCAGTTCTTC. Translation: CASSSTGGVQNEQFF. The rearrangement uses TRBV27 and TRBJ2-1; TRBD1 aligns across 9 bases. CDR1 and CDR2 (germline): MNHEY, SMNVEV (reference sequence). J was trimmed by 7 bases and V by 4 bases; bases with no gene match: 8. The CDR3 has 15 amino acids.

J is TRBJ1-2 and V is TRBV28, with D tentatively TRBD1 (6 bases). Germline V gene data show CDR1 as MDHEN and CDR2 as SYDVKM. CDR3 length: 17 amino acids. Between the trimmed V and J ends, which lost 3 bases and 0 bases, there was a span of 17 bases. The DNA for the CDR3 is TGTGCCAGCAGTTTGGAGGGGACCGGGACAACTAACTATGGCTACACCTTC. Translating it yields CASSLEGTGTTNYGYTF.

V and J are TRBV10-3 and TRBJ1-2, with 8 bases aligning to TRBD1. Germline-derived CDR1 and CDR2 are ENHRY and SYGVKD. This CDR3 region has 14 residues. With V trimmed by 2 bases and J by 7 bases, 6 bases remained unmatched. The CDR3 nucleotides are TGTGCCATCAGTGAGCAGGGGGCGGAGGGTGGCTACACCTTC. Amino acid sequence: CAISEQGAEGGYTF.

The CDR3 is CASRAGTNYEQYF. The CDR3 nucleotides read TGCGCCAGCAGAGCCGGGACAAACTACGAGCAGTACTTC. The chain has TRBV10-2 and TRBJ2-7; TRBD1 might be the D (6 bases). The CDR3 loop spans 13 amino acids. With 6 bases removed from V and 3 bases from J, the gap between germline ends came to 12 bases. Germline CDR1 WSHSY, CDR2 SAAADI.

As regards this clone: Other DNA sequences from this sample encode an identical CDR3 as well. The rearrangement joins TRBV4-1 to TRBJ2-3; D is perhaps TRBD1 (6 bases). The CDR3 consists of 15 residues. The V and J ends lost 0 bases and 1 base respectively, with 8 bases between them. CDR1 and CDR2 from the germline V gene are MGHRA and YSYEKL. The CDR3 reads CASSQDSGGTDTQYF. CDR3 in DNA: TGCGCCAGCAGCCAAGATTCAGGGGGCACAGATACGCAGTATTTT.

Here the CDR3 reads CASNVGTDTGELFF. Written as DNA, the CDR3 is TGCGCCAGCAATGTTGGGACCGACACCGGGGAGCTGTTTTTT. V and J are TRBV5-1 and TRBJ2-2; tentatively, D is TRBD1 or TRBD2 (5 bases each). Germline loops: CDR1 SGHRS, CDR2 YFSETQ. V was pared by 6 bases and J by 3 bases, with 12 bases between. The CDR3 consists of 14 residues.

As to this clone: The sample has other DNA sequences that encode this CDR3 too. This chain joins TRBV5-1 and TRBJ2-5; tentative D call: TRBD1 (6 bases). The length of the CDR3 is 14 residues. Trimming removed 5 bases at V and 2 bases at J, with 13 bases between. The germline V gene encodes CDR1 SGHRS and CDR2 YFSETQ. The CDR3: CASSSGQQQETQYF. CDR3 sequence (DNA): TGCGCCAGCAGTTCAGGACAGCAGCAAGAGACCCAGTACTTC.

With respect to this clone: The same CDR3 is also encoded by other DNA sequences in this sample. V usage is TRBV5-1 and J usage is TRBJ1-1; 8 nucleotides match TRBD1. There are 14 residues in the CDR3. Germline V gene lookup returns CDR1 SGHRS and CDR2 YFSETQ. V gave up 5 bases and J gave up 1 base; unmatched junction bases: 4. CDR3 protein: CASSRTGTNTEAFF. The CDR3, as DNA: TGCGCCAGCAGTCGGACAGGGACGAACACTGAAGCTTTCTTT.

This chain connects TRBV6-6 to TRBJ2-7, with D perhaps assigned TRBD1 or TRBD2 (5 bases each). The CDR3 has 13 amino acids. Trimming shortened V by 3 bases and J by 5 bases, and 11 bases separated the two germline ends. The germline gives CDR1 MNHNY, CDR2 SVGAGI (reference sequence). CDR3 DNA: TGTGCCAGCAGTTATATCCGGGACCACGAGCAGTACTTC. Its translation is CASSYIRDHEQYF.

This clone has only one observation. This CDR3 is CASLRPRETKNIQYF. In DNA, the CDR3 is TGCGCCAGCCTCCGGCCCAGGGAAACCAAAAACATTCAGTACTTC. J is TRBJ2-4 and V is TRBV23-1, with D tentatively TRBD1 (5 bases). TRBV23-1 is assigned to the ORF class and has an uncertain function. Trimming removed 8 bases at V and 2 bases at J, with 16 bases between. This CDR3 comprises 15 residues.

The chain employs TRBV11-2 and TRBJ2-5; no clear D gene. The CDR3 sequence is 13 residues long. Trimming removed 8 bases at V and 0 bases at J, with 10 bases between. Germline assignment: CDR1 SGHAT and CDR2 FQNNGV. The CDR3 region has the DNA TGTGCCAGCGGAAAAGGGTACCAAGAGACCCAGTACTTC. Protein sequence: CASGKGYQETQYF.

This chain connects TRBV14 to TRBJ2-7; 8 nucleotides line up with TRBD1. V dropped 4 bases and J dropped 2; count of bases not matched to a gene: 4. Per the germline V gene, CDR1 is SGHDN and CDR2 is FVKESK. This CDR3 spans 14 amino acids. For the CDR3, the DNA is TGTGCCAGCAGCCTCCAGGGGGCCACCTACGAGCAGTACTTC. This gives the protein CASSLQGATYEQYF. The full variable domain, completed using reference TRBV14 and TRBJ2-7, is EAGVTQFPSHSVIEKGQTVTLRCDPISGHDNLYWYRRVMGKEIKFLLHFVKESKQDESGMPNNRFLAERTGGTYSTLKVQPAELEDSGVYFCASSLQGATYEQYFGPGTRLTVT.

V is TRBV2 and J is TRBJ2-1; 12 bases are shared with TRBD2. The V gene's germline CDR1 is SNHLY and CDR2 FYNNEI. The CDR3 covers 14 residues. With 7 bases clipped from V and 7 bases from J, the junction kept 5 bases outside the gene matches. For the CDR3, the DNA is TGTGCCAGCATGAAACTAGCGGGAGGTAATGAGCAGTTCTTC. This encodes CASMKLAGGNEQFF.

As DNA, the CDR3 is TGTGCCAGCAGCCAGGGGGGGCTCACCGGGGAGCTGTTTTTT. Translated, it gives CASSQGGLTGELFF. The chain carries TRBV7-9 and TRBJ2-2; D tentatively fits TRBD1 or TRBD2 (7 bases each). Germline V CDR1 and CDR2: SEHNR, FQNEAQ (reference sequence). The V gene lost 5 bases and the J gene lost 4 bases, with 11 bases spanning the gap. The CDR3 runs 14 residues. Together with reference TRBV7-9 and TRBJ2-2, the CDR3 gives the full variable domain: DTGVSQNPRHKITKRGQNVTFRCDPISEHNRLYWYRQTLGQGPEFLTYFQNEAQLEKSRLLSDRFSAERPKGSFSTLEIQRTEQGDSAMYLCASSQGGLTGELFFGEGSRLTVL.

This clone is a singleton in its sample. The rearrangement joins TRBV19 to TRBJ1-5; a possible D gene is TRBD1 (5 bases). Between the trimmed V and J ends, which lost 3 bases and 3 bases, there was a span of 12 bases. Germline CDR1 LNHDA, CDR2 SQIVND (reference sequence). This CDR3 region has 15 residues. The CDR3 region is CASSMGQGPNQPQHF. CDR3 in DNA: TGTGCCAGTAGTATGGGGCAGGGCCCCAATCAGCCCCAGCATTTT. Variable domain in full (rest from reference TRBV19 and TRBJ1-5): DGGITQSPKYLFRKEGQNVTLSCEQNLNHDAMYWYRQDPGQGLRLIYYSQIVNDFQKGDIAEGYSVSREKKESFPLTVTSAQKNPTAFYLCASSMGQGPNQPQHFGDGTRLSIL.

With respect to this clone: The identical CDR3 is also encoded by other nucleotide sequences in the sample. This rearrangement joins TRBV7-9 to TRBJ2-2, with D possibly matching TRBD1 (6 bases). This CDR3 has 14 residues. Germline CDR1 and CDR2: SEHNR and FQNEAQ (reference sequence). The ends were cut back, 5 bases at V and 4 bases at J, with 11 bases in the middle. The chain's CDR3 is CASSTQGGTGELFF. CDR3 sequence (DNA): TGTGCCAGCAGCACCCAAGGGGGCACCGGGGAGCTGTTTTTT.

The CDR3 nucleotides read TGTGCCAGCAGTTCTAGCGGGGGGACCGGGGAGCTGTTTTTT. Amino acids: CASSSSGGTGELFF. This chain connects TRBV6-6 to TRBJ2-2, with 11 nucleotides matching TRBD2. CDR1 MNHNY and CDR2 SVGAGI come from the germline V gene (reference sequence). J was trimmed by 5 bases and V by 4 bases; bases with no gene match: 0. The CDR3 contains 14 residues.

V and J are TRBV29-1 and TRBJ1-1, with a possible D match to TRBD1 (5 bases). The CDR3 is 14 amino acids. The germline V gene encodes CDR1 SQVTM and CDR2 ANQGSEA. CDR3 nucleotide sequence: TGCAGACCACAGGAGCTATCCTCGAACACTGAAGCTTTCTTT. As protein: CRPQELSSNTEAFF.